This T cell receptor beta chain comes out of a study of early T cells in non-severe SARS-CoV-2 infection. At the level of the study: Sequenced bulk RNA came from whole blood that was unsorted, and chains were unpaired.

The protocol attached unique molecular identifiers to individual cDNA molecules. TCRdb analysed the 5' RACE reads with MiXCR anew, one entry per CDR3 protein. The sample holds about 19,000 distinct CDR3 sequences, approximately 4% seen once. Study results and caveats: A preference for anti-spike CD8 responses marked VDJdb matching, which missed private and CD4 specificities.

Ten or more counts support this clonotype. Its specificity is not known. Germline V gene sequence: CDR1 ENHRY, CDR2 SYGVKD. The ends lost 0 bases at V and 1 base at J; junction bases unmatched: 2. The CDR3 contains 15 residues. The source of this sequence is an adult who was a healthcare worker with PCR-confirmed SARS-CoV-2 infection or an uninfected control (not recorded which). V is TRBV10-3 and J is TRBJ2-5; TRBD1 matches 7 bases. The sequenced sample consisted of whole blood. CDR3 coding DNA: TGTGCCATCAGTGAGTCGACAGGGATCCAAGAGACCCAGTACTTC. Its translation is CAISESTGIQETQYF.